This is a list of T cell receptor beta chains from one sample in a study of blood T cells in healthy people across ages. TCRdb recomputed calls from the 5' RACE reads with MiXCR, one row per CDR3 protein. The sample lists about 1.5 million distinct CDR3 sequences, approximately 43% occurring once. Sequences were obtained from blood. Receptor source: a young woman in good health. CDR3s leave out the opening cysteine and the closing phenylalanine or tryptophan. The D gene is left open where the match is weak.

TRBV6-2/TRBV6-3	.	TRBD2	ASNRLAGDPYNEQY
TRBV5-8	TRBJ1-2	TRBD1	ASSLEGTGGRGYT
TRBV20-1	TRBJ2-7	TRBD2	SGLAESSYEQY
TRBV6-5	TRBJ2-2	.	ASSYPRGVGTGELF
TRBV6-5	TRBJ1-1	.	ASSSPGGTTEAF
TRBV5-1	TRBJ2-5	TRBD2	ASSFFSGGQETQY
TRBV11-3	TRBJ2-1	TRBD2	ASSSRLARGNEQF
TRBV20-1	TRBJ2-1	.	SARARTQSYNEQF
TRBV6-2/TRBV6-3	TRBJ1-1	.	ASRQPQDRLQNTEAF
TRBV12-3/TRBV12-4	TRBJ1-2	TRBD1	ASSERRTGYGYT
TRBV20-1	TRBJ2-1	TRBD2	SSAGGPGMEQF
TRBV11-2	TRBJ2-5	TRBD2	ASRRSSGEQETQY
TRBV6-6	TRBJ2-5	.	ASAGRLSETQY
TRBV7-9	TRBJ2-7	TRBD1	ASSLGQRSYEQY
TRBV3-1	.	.	ASSQGRQVEQY
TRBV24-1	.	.	ATSDADYNEQY
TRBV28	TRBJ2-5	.	ASRISRATGQETQY
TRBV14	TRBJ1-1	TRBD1	ASSQTGALNPEAF
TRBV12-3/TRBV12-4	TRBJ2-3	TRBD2	ASNNLAGGEADTQY
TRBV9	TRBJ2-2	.	ASRAGTLYTGELF
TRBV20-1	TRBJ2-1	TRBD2	SARLAGINEQF
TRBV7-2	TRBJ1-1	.	ASSRSNMNTEAF
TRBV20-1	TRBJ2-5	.	SAQVSGEQEQY
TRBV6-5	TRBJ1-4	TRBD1	ASSRDRGLEKLF